The entry that follows covers one T cell receptor beta chain sequence. Its antigen is currently unknown. This specimen comes from a study of CD8 T cells in ankylosing spondylitis. Whole-study results and caveats: Disease-linked clones were CD8+ and relatively rare in peripheral blood. Some motif variants were previously reported in reactive arthritis synovial fluid and blood. Several highly homologous variants made up a TCR beta motif, and this motif appeared characteristic of ankylosing spondylitis blood.

TCRdb ran MiXCR on the 5' RACE reads and lists one entry per CDR3 protein. The repertoire holds some 130,000 distinct CDR3 sequences, with 7% to 10% as singletons. Per the germline V gene, CDR1 is DFQATT and CDR2 is SNEGSKA (reference sequence). The CDR3 sequence is 12 residues long. V lost 7 bases, J lost 1 base, and 10 bases lay in between. Material for sequencing was synovial fluid, either unsorted or a sorted T cell fraction (not recorded which). The TCR comes from a male donor with ankylosing spondylitis. This rearrangement joins TRBV20-1 to TRBJ1-2; tentatively, D is TRBD1 (5 bases). The CDR3 DNA follows: TGCAGTGTAAGGGGAAATAACTATGGCTACACCTTC. Residues: CSVRGNNYGYTF.